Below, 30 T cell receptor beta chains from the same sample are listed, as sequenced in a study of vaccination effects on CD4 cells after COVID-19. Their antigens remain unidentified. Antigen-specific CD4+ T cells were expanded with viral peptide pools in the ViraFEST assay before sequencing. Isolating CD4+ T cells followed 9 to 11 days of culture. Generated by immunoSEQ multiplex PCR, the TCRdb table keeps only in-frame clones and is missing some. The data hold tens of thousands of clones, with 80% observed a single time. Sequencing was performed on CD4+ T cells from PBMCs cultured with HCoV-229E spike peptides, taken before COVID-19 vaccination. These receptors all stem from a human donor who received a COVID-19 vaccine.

The CDR3 DNA reads as TGCGCCAGCAGCTTGGTATTGGGGGCTGAAAATTCACCCCTCCACTTT. It translates to CASSLVLGAENSPLHF. The rearrangement joins TRBV5-1 to TRBJ1-6, with D maybe TRBD1 (6 bases). Trimming left V 0 bases short and J 7 bases short, with 14 bases between. The CDR3 runs 16 residues. Germline V gene sequence: CDR1 SGHRS, CDR2 YFSETQ.

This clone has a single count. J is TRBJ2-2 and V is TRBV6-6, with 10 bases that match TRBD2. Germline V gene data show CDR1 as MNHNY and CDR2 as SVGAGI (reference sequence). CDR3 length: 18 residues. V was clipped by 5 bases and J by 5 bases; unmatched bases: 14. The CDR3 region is CASSPRSLAGEGTGELFF. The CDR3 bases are TGTGCCAGCAGTCCCCGCTCGCTAGCGGGGGAGGGTACCGGGGAGCTGTTTTTT.

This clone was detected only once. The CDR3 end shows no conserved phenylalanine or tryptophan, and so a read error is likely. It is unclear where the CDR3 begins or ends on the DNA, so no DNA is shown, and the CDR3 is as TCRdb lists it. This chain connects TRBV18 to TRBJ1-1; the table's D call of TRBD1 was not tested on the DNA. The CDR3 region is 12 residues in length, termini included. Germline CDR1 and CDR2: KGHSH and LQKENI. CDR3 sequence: CASSNRGPTSPP.

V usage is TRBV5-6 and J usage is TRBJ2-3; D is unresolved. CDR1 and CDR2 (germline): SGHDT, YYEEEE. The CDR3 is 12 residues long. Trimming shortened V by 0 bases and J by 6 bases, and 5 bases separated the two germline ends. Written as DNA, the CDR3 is TGTGCCAGCAGCTTGGAAGGGGATACGCAGTATTTT. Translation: CASSLEGDTQYF.

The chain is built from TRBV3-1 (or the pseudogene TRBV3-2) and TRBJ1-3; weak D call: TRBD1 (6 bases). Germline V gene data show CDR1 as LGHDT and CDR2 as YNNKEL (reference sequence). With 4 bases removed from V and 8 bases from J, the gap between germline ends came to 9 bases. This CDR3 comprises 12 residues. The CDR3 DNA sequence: TGTGCCAGCAGCCTGGGGGGGCACACCATATATTTT. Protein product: CASSLGGHTIYF.

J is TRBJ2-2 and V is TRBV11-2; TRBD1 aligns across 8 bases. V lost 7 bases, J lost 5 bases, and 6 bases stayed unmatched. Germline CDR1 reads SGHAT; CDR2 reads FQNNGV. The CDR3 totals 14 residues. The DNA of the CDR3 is TGTGCCAGCATCCCAGGGGGCAGGACCGGGGAGCTGTTTTTT. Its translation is CASIPGGRTGELFF. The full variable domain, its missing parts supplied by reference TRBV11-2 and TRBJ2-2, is EAGVAQSPRYKIIEKRQSVAFWCNPISGHATLYWYQQILGQGPKLLIQFQNNGVVDDSQLPKDRFSAERLKGVDSTLKIQPAKLEDSAVYLCASIPGGRTGELFFGEGSRLTVL.

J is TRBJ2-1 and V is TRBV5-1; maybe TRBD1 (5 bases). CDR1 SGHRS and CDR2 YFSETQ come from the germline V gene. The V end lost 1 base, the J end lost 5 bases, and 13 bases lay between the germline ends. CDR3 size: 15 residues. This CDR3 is CASSLSQQDNNEQFF. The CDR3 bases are TGCGCCAGCAGCTTGAGTCAACAGGATAACAATGAGCAGTTCTTC.

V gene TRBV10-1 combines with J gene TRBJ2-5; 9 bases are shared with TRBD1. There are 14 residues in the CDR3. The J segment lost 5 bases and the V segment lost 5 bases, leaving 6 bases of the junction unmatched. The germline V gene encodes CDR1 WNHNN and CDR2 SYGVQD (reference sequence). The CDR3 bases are TGCGCCAGCAGTATGACAGGGGGGATGGAGACCCAGTACTTC. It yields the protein CASSMTGGMETQYF.

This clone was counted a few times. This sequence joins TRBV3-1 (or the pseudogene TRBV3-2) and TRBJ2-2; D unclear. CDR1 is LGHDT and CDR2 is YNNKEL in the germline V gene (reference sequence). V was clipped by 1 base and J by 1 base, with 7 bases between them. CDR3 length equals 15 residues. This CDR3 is CASSQVRGNTGELFF. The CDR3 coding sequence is TGTGCCAGCAGCCAAGTTAGAGGGAACACCGGGGAGCTGTTTTTT.

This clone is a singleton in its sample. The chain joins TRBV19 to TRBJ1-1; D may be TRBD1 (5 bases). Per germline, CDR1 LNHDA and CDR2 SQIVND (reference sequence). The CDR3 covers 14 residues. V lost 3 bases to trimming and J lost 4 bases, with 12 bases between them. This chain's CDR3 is CASSMGTMGTEAFF. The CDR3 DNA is TGTGCCAGTAGTATGGGGACGATGGGCACTGAAGCTTTCTTT.

The CDR3 protein is CATSDYGGASSDTQYF. CDR3 DNA sequence: TGTGCCACCAGTGATTACGGGGGGGCCTCTTCGGATACGCAGTATTTT. The chain recombines TRBV24-1 with TRBJ2-3, with TRBD2 identical over 8 bases. Germline V gene sequence: CDR1 KGHDR, CDR2 SFDVKD. With V trimmed by 2 bases and J by 6 bases, 9 bases remained unmatched. The CDR3 extends over 16 amino acids.

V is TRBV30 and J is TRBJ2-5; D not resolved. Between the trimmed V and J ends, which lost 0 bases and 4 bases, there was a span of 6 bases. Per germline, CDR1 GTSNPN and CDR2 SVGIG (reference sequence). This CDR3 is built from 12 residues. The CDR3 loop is CAWSVERETQYF. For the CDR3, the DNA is TGTGCCTGGAGTGTTGAAAGAGAGACCCAGTACTTC.

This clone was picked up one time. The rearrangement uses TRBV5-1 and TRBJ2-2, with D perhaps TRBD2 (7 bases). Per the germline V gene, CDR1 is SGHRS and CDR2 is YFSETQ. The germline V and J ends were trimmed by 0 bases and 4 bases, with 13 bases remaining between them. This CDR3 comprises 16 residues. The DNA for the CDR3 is TGCGCCAGCAGCTTGGGCGCCGCGGGGGCCACCGGGGAGCTGTTTTTT. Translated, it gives CASSLGAAGATGELFF.

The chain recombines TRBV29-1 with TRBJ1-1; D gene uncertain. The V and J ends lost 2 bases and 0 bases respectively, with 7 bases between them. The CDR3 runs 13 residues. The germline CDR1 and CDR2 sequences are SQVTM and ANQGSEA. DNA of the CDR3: TGCAGCGTTGAAAGGGCGGTGAACACTGAAGCTTTCTTT. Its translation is CSVERAVNTEAFF. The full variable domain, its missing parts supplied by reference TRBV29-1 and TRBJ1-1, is SAVISQKPSRDICQRGTSLTIQCQVDSQVTMMFWYRQQPGQSLTLIATANQGSEATYESGFVIDKFPISRPNLTFSTLTVSNMSPEDSSIYLCSVERAVNTEAFFGQGTRLTVV.

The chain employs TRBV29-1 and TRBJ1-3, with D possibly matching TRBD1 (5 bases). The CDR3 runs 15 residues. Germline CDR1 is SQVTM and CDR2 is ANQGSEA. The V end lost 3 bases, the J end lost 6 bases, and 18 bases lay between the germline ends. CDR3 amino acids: CSVELPTAPLNTIYF. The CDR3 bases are TGCAGCGTTGAGCTGCCGACAGCCCCGTTAAACACCATATATTTT.

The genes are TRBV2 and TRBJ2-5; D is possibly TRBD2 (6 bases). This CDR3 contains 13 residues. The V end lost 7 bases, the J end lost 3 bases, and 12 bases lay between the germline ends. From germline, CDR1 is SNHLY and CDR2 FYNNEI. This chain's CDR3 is CASTLGEEETQYF. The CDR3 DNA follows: TGTGCCAGCACACTAGGGGAGGAAGAGACCCAGTACTTC. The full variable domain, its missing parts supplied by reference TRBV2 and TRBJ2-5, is EPEVTQTPSHQVTQMGQEVILRCVPISNHLYFYWYRQILGQKVEFLVSFYNNEISEKSEIFDDQFSVERPDGSNFTLKIRSTKLEDSAMYFCASTLGEEETQYFGPGTRLLVL.

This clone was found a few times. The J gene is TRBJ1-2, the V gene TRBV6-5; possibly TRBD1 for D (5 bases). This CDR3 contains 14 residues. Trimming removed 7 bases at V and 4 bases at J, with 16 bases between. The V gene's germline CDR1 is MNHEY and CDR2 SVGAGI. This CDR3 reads CASIRDSGPYGYTF. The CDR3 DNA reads TGTGCCAGCATACGGGACTCCGGACCCTATGGCTACACCTTC.

This chain's CDR3 is CASSFQGLGYTF. The CDR3 nucleotides are TGTGCCAGCAGTTTCCAGGGGCTAGGCTACACCTTC. The chain recombines TRBV12-3 or TRBV12-4 with TRBJ1-2; TRBD1 is a possible D gene (6 bases). This CDR3 spans 12 amino acids. Trimming pared 3 bases from V and 8 bases from J, leaving 10 bases between.

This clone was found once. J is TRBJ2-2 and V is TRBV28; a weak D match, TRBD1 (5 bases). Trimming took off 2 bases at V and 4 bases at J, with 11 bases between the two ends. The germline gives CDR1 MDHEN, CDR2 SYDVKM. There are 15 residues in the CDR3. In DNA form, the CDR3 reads TGTGCCAGCAGTTTAGTCACAGGTTCCACCGGGGAGCTGTTTTTT. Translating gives CASSLVTGSTGELFF.

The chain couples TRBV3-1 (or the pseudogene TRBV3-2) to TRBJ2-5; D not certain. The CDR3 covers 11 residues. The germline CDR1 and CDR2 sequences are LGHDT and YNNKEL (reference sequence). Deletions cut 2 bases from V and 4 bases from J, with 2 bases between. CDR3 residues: CASSQRETQYF. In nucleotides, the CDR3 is TGTGCCAGCAGCCAACGAGAGACCCAGTACTTC.

The CDR3 protein is CASSSDTGTGSNEQYV. In DNA form, the CDR3 reads TGTGCCAGCAGCTCCGACACCGGGACAGGGTCTAACGAGCAGTACGTC. The V and J genes are TRBV21-1 and TRBJ2-7; TRBD1 was called by the table and not checked on the DNA. TRBV21-1 is assigned pseudogene status. The CDR3 consists of 16 residues.

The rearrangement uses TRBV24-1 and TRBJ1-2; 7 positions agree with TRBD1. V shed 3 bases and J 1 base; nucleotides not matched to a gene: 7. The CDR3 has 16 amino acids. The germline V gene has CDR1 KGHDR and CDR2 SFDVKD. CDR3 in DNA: TGTGCCACCAGTGATCCCTCAGGGGGGGGTAACTATGGCTACACCTTC. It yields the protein CATSDPSGGGNYGYTF.

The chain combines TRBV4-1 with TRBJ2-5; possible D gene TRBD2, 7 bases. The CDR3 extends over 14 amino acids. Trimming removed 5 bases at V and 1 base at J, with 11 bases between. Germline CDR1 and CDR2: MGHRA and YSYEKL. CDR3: CASSDRGGQETQYF. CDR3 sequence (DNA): TGCGCCAGCAGCGATAGGGGGGGCCAAGAGACCCAGTACTTC.

The CDR3 spells CASSLSPNSGNTIYF. The CDR3, as DNA: TGTGCCAGCAGCTTATCCCCTAACTCTGGAAACACCATATATTTT. The gene calls are TRBV5-5 and TRBJ1-3, with D hard to call. CDR1 and CDR2 from the germline V gene are SGHKS and YYEKEE (reference sequence). Between the trimmed V and J ends, which lost 2 bases and 0 bases, there was a span of 9 bases. CDR3 length: 15 amino acids.

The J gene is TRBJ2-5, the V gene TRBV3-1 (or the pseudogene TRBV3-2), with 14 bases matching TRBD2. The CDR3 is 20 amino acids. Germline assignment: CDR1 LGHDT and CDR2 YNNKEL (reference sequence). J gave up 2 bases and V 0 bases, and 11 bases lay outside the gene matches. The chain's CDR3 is CASSQDKLGLAGVWQETQYF. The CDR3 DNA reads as TGTGCCAGCAGCCAAGATAAACTGGGACTAGCGGGGGTTTGGCAAGAGACCCAGTACTTC.

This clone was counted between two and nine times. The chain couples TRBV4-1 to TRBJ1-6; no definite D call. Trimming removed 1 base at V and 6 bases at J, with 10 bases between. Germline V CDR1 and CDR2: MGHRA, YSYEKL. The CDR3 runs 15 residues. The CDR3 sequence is CASSQVWLSNSPLHF. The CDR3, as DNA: TGCGCCAGCAGCCAAGTGTGGCTAAGTAATTCACCCCTCCACTTT.

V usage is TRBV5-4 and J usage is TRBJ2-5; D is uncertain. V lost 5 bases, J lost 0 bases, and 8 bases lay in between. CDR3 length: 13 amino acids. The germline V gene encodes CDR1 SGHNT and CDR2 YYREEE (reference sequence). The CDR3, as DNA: TGTGCCAGCAGTCCGCAGGACCAAGAGACCCAGTACTTC. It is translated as CASSPQDQETQYF.

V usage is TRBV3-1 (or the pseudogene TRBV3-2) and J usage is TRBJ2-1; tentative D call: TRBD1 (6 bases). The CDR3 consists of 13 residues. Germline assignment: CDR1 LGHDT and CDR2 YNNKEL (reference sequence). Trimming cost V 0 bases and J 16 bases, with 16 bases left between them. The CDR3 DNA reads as TGTGCCAGCAGCCAAGATCAAGGTGACAGGAATTTCTTC. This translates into CASSQDQGDRNFF.

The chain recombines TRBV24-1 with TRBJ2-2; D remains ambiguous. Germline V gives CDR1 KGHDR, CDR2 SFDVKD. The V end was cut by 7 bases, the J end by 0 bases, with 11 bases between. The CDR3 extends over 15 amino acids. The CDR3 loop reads CATSQDGANTGELFF. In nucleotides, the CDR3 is TGTGCCACCAGCCAGGACGGCGCGAACACCGGGGAGCTGTTTTTT.

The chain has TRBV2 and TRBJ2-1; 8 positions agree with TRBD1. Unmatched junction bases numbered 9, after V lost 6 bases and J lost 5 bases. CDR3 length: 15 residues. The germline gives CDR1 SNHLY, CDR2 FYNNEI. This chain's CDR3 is CASRRETGGHNEQFF. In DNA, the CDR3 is TGTGCCAGCAGGCGAGAAACAGGGGGACACAATGAGCAGTTCTTC. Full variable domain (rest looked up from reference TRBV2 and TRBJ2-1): EPEVTQTPSHQVTQMGQEVILRCVPISNHLYFYWYRQILGQKVEFLVSFYNNEISEKSEIFDDQFSVERPDGSNFTLKIRSTKLEDSAMYFCASRRETGGHNEQFFGPGTRLTVL.